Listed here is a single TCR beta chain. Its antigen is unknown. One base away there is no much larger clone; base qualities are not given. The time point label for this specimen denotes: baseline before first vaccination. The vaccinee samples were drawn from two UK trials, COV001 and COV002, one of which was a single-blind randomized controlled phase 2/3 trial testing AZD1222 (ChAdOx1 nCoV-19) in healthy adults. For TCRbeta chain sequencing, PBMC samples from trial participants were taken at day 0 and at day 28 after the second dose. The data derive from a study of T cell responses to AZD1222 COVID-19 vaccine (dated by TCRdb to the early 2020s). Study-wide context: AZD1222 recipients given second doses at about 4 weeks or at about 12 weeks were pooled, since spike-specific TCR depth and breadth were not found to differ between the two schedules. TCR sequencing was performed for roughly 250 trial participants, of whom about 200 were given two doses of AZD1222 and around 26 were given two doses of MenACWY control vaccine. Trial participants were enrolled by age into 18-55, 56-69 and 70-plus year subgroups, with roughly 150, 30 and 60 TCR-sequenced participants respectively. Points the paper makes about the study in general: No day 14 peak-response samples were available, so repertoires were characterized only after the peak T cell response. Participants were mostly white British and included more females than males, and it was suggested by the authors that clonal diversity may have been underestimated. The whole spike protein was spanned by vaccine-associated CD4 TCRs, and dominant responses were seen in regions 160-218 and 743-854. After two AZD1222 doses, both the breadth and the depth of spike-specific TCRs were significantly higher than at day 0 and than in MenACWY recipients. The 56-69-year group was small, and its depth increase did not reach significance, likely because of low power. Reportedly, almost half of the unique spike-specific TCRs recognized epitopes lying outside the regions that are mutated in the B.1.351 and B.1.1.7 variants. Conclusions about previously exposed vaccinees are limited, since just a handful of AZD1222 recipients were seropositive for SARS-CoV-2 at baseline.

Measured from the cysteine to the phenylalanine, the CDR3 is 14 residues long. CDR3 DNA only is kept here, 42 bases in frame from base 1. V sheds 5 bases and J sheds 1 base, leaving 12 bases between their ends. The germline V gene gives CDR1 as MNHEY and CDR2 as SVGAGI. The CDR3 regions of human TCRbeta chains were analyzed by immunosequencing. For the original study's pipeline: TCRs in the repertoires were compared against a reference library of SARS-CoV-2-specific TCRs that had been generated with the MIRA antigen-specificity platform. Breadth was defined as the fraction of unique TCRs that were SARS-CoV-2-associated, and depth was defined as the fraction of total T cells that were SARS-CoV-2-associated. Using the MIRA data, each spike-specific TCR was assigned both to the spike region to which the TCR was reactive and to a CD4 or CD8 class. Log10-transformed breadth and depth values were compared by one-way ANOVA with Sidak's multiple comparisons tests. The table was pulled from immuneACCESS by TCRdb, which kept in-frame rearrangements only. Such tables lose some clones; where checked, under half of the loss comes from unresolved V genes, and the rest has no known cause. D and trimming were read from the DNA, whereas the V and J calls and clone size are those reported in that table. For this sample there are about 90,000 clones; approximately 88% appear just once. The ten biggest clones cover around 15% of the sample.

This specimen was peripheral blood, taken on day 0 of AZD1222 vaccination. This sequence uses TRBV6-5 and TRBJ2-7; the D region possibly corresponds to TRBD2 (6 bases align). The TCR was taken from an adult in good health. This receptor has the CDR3 CASSPRAGSYEQYF. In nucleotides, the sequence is TGTGCCAGCAGTCCGAGGGCGGGGTCCTACGAGCAGTACTTC.